The TCR beta chain under discussion was sequenced for a study of metastatic and nonmetastatic thyroid tumors. The wider study: The study looked at repertoires side by side in blood and in tumor or nodule tissue from malignant and benign thyroid patients.

The CDR3 is 11 amino acids. The V gene's germline CDR1 is DFQATT and CDR2 SNEGSKA (reference sequence). V lost 3 bases and J lost 3, with 4 bases in between. TCRdb recomputed clones from the PCR reads via MiXCR. The sample holds over 25,000 clones, about 4% seen once. Every patient underwent thyroid surgery untreated. The chain uses TRBV20-1 and TRBJ2-3; D not certain. This receptor was obtained from a female donor with papillary thyroid cancer or a benign thyroid nodule (not recorded which). Some clones in this sample may be carry-over from other donors' samples. Specimen: blood. The CDR3: CSARLTDTQYF. In nucleotides, the CDR3 is TGCAGTGCTAGGTTGACAGATACGCAGTATTTT.